The next 11 T cell receptor beta chains were all read from a single sample in a study of chemoradiotherapy in HPV16-positive cancers (dated by TCRdb to between 2021 and 2022). Receptor amplification or capture employed the immunoSEQ multiplex PCR assay. TCRdb holds this immuneACCESS table with in-frame rearrangements only. Some clones are missing; in checked studies, unresolved V genes explain under half, and the rest has no known cause. The sample table shows thousands of clones, and approximately 74% are seen once. The leading ten clones occupy 7.5% to 9% of the sample. This material was collected from a patient who underwent chemoradiotherapy. Receptors were obtained from a human donor with HPV-associated anogenital cancer.

This chain joins TRBV7-2 and TRBJ2-1; D is undetermined. The length of the CDR3 is 14 residues. V lost 0 bases to trimming and J lost 3 bases, with 6 bases between them. CDR1 and CDR2 from the germline V gene are SGHTA and FQGNSA. DNA of the CDR3: TGTGCCAGCAGCTTAGCGGTTCTCTACAATGAGCAGTTCTTC. Encoded protein: CASSLAVLYNEQFF.

This sequence joins TRBV30 and TRBJ2-7, with 8 positions matching TRBD1. This CDR3 is built from 13 residues. Germline V lookup: CDR1 GTSNPN, CDR2 SVGIG (reference sequence). The trim removed 8 bases at V and 3 bases at J, leaving 9 bases unmatched. CDR3 loop: CAGDRPGLYEQYF. The CDR3 DNA follows: TGTGCCGGGGACAGGCCAGGACTCTACGAGCAGTACTTC.

There are a few counts of this clone. The V call is TRBV7-9, the J call TRBJ1-2; D may be TRBD1 (5 bases). V dropped 5 bases and J dropped 4 bases, with 17 bases sitting between them. CDR1 SEHNR and CDR2 FQNEAQ come from the germline V gene (reference sequence). The CDR3 contains 15 residues. The DNA for the CDR3 is TGTGCCAGCAGCGCCACCCTAGGGACGGGCTATGGCTACACCTTC. Translation gives CASSATLGTGYGYTF.

This clone has just a few counts. V gene TRBV28 combines with J gene TRBJ1-2; 7 bases map to TRBD1. This CDR3 contains 14 residues. The V gene end was trimmed by 6 bases and the J gene end by 7 bases; junction bases not matched to a gene: 11. Looked up from germline, CDR1 is MDHEN and CDR2 is SYDVKM. Here the CDR3 DNA reads TGTGCCAGCAGACTAGTGGACAGGATGGGTGGCTACACCTTC. Residues: CASRLVDRMGGYTF.

This clone occurred once. The chain carries TRBV4-3 and TRBJ2-2, with TRBD2 identical over 13 bases. Germline CDR1 and CDR2: LGHNA and YSLEER. V shed 0 bases, J shed 6 bases, and the junction held 7 bases outside the gene matches. The CDR3 loop spans 18 amino acids. The CDR3: CASSQELAGGPGAGELFF. The CDR3 region has the DNA TGCGCCAGCAGCCAAGAACTAGCGGGAGGGCCTGGGGCCGGGGAGCTGTTTTTT.

The V call is TRBV18, the J call TRBJ1-2; TRBD1 might be the D (5 bases). Trimming shortened V by 1 base and J by 7 bases, and 16 bases separated the two germline ends. The V gene's germline CDR1 is KGHSH and CDR2 LQKENI. This CDR3 is built from 15 residues. CDR3 loop: CASSPLQGKGAGYTF. CDR3 nucleotide sequence: TGTGCCAGCTCACCACTCCAGGGTAAGGGCGCTGGCTACACCTTC.

This clone is classed as medium-sized. The chain links TRBV5-1 to TRBJ2-1; TRBD2 aligns across 7 bases. CDR1 is SGHRS and CDR2 is YFSETQ in the germline V gene. CDR3 length equals 15 residues. After removal of 2 bases from V and 3 bases from J, the junction contained 5 bases not matched to a gene. The CDR3 sequence is CASSFGTSDYNEQFF. For the CDR3, the DNA is TGCGCCAGCAGCTTTGGAACTAGCGACTACAATGAGCAGTTCTTC.

This sequence joins TRBV7-2 and TRBJ1-2; possible D gene TRBD1, 6 bases. Trimming took 2 bases from V and 5 from J, leaving 12 bases between them. Germline V CDR1 and CDR2: SGHTA, FQGNSA. There are 14 residues in the CDR3. For the CDR3, the DNA is TGTGCCAGCAGCTTATCGAGGGGGGGGTATGGCTACACCTTC. Translated, it gives CASSLSRGGYGYTF.

This sequence joins TRBV7-2 and TRBJ2-2, with a weak D call TRBD2 (5 bases). The germline V gene encodes CDR1 SGHTA and CDR2 FQGNSA. Trimming left V 4 bases short and J 6 bases short, with 15 bases between. This CDR3 comprises 15 residues. CDR3 amino acids: CASSSMAGSPGELFF. CDR3 nucleotide sequence: TGTGCCAGCAGCTCCATGGCGGGCTCCCCCGGGGAGCTGTTTTTT.

The gene calls are TRBV9 and TRBJ1-1, with 7 bases lining up with TRBD1. Germline values: CDR1 SGDLS, CDR2 YYNGEE. Germline trimming cut 2 bases from V and 5 bases from J; bases unmatched to any gene: 6. There are 14 residues in the CDR3. CDR3 residues: CASSVTGRSTEAFF. CDR3 nucleotide sequence: TGTGCCAGCAGCGTGACAGGGAGAAGTACTGAAGCTTTCTTT.

The V gene is TRBV27, the J gene TRBJ1-1; a weak D match, TRBD1 (6 bases). This CDR3 region has 12 residues. The germline V gene encodes CDR1 MNHEY and CDR2 SMNVEV (reference sequence). V lost 6 bases, J lost 1 base, and 6 bases lay in between. This chain's CDR3 is CASRQGNTEAFF. CDR3 in DNA: TGTGCCAGCAGACAGGGGAACACTGAAGCTTTCTTT.